The 9 T cell receptor beta chains presented below share a single source sample, sequenced in a study of cytomegalovirus exposure and HLA in healthy donors. Use of 60 Vbeta and 13 Jbeta primers characterized the PCR. TCRdb's copy holds only in-frame clones and misses some; the assay was immunoSEQ multiplex PCR. Among about 160,000 clones, 77% were seen once, and the ten largest hold more than 2%. The sample comprised PBMCs. The receptors here all came from a man in his fifties or sixties in good health and CMV-seropositive.

The V gene is TRBV19, the J gene TRBJ2-6, with 12 bases lining up with TRBD1. The germline V gene has CDR1 LNHDA and CDR2 SQIVND (reference sequence). J lost 4 bases, V lost 4 bases, and 8 bases had no gene match. The CDR3 has 18 residues. This CDR3 is CASSSLRDRGPGANVLTF. For the CDR3, the DNA is TGTGCCAGTAGTAGTCTCCGGGACAGGGGGCCAGGGGCCAACGTCCTGACTTTC. The variable domain in full, completed from reference TRBV19 and TRBJ2-6, reads DGGITQSPKYLFRKEGQNVTLSCEQNLNHDAMYWYRQDPGQGLRLIYYSQIVNDFQKGDIAEGYSVSREKKESFPLTVTSAQKNPTAFYLCASSSLRDRGPGANVLTFGAGSRLTVL.

CDR3 bases: TGTGCCAGTAGTGTCGACAGTCGTAACTATGGCTACACCTTC. This translates into CASSVDSRNYGYTF. The V gene is TRBV19, the J gene TRBJ1-2; tentative D call: TRBD1 (5 bases). CDR3 length: 14 amino acids. Germline V gene data show CDR1 as LNHDA and CDR2 as SQIVND (reference sequence). V gave up 5 bases and J gave up 1 base, with 11 bases separating them.

The chain carries TRBV4-3 and TRBJ2-7; perhaps TRBD2 as D (5 bases). Germline V gene sequence: CDR1 LGHNA, CDR2 YSLEER. The CDR3 is made up of 14 amino acids. Trimming took 2 bases from V and 4 from J, leaving 12 bases between them. CDR3 sequence: CASSQRGRGYEQYF. In DNA form, the CDR3 reads TGCGCCAGCAGCCAACGTGGGCGCGGGTACGAGCAGTACTTC.

The chain has TRBV6-1 and TRBJ1-2; 9 bases fit TRBD1. Trimming at V came to 6 bases and at J to 0 bases, leaving 5 bases not matched to a gene. This CDR3 comprises 15 residues. Looked up from germline, CDR1 is MNHNS and CDR2 is SASEGT. The CDR3 sequence is CASSANRGPNYGYTF. The CDR3 nucleotides are TGTGCCAGCAGCGCAAACAGGGGGCCTAACTATGGCTACACCTTC.

With regard to this clone: At one boundary the junction diverges from the germline segment, which might be a read error. The rearrangement links TRBV2 to TRBJ2-7, with 13 bases fitting TRBD2. Per germline, CDR1 SNHLY and CDR2 FYNNEI. The CDR3 is made up of 15 amino acids. The CDR3, as DNA: TGTGCCAGCAGCGGACTAGCGGGGGCCTCCCACGAGCAGTACTTC. It codes for CASSGLAGASHEQYF.

This chain uses TRBV6-1 with TRBJ1-2; D gene unclear. Germline V CDR1 and CDR2: MNHNS, SASEGT. This CDR3 has 13 residues. Trimming removed 11 bases from V and 7 bases from J, with 20 bases in between. The CDR3 bases are TGTGCCTACTTTCCCGACCCCGGCGGTGGCTACACCTTC. Translation: CAYFPDPGGGYTF.

The chain's CDR3 is CASSELVSDGEQFF. The CDR3 region has the DNA TGTGCCAGCAGTGAACTGGTCAGCGACGGTGAGCAGTTCTTC. V is TRBV25-1 and J is TRBJ2-1; no definite D call. Per the germline V gene, CDR1 is MGHDK and CDR2 is SYGVNS. The CDR3 length is 14 residues. V lost 2 bases and J 9 bases, leaving 14 bases between the germline ends.

This chain links TRBV5-1 with TRBJ1-6; 7 nucleotides agree with TRBD1. Germline assignment: CDR1 SGHRS and CDR2 YFSETQ. There are 15 residues in the CDR3. V lost 3 bases, J lost 10 bases, and 10 bases stayed unmatched. In DNA form, the CDR3 reads TGCGCCAGCAGCTCCCGCCGGGACAGCCGATCACCCCTCCACTTT. Translating gives CASSSRRDSRSPLHF.

The chain couples TRBV10-2 to TRBJ1-6; no firm D call. The CDR3 consists of 15 residues. V lost 6 bases and J 3 bases, leaving 12 bases between the germline ends. CDR1 and CDR2 from the germline V gene are WSHSY and SAAADI. This CDR3 is CASSVISDYNSPLHF. CDR3 DNA sequence: TGCGCCAGCAGCGTAATAAGCGACTATAATTCACCCCTCCACTTT.